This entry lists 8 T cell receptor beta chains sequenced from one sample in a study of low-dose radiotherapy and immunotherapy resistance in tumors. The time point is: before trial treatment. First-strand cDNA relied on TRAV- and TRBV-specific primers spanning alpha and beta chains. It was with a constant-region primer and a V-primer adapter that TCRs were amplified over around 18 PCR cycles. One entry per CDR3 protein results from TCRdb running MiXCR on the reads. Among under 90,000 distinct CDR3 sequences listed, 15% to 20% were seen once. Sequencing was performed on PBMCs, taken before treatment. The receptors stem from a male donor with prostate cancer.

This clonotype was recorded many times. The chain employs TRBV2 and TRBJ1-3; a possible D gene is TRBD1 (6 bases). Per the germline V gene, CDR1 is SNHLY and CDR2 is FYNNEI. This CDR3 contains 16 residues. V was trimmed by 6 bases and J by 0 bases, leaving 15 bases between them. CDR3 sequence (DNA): TGTGCCAGCAGGGACAGATTGGGTCTCTCTGGAAACACCATATATTTT. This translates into CASRDRLGLSGNTIYF.

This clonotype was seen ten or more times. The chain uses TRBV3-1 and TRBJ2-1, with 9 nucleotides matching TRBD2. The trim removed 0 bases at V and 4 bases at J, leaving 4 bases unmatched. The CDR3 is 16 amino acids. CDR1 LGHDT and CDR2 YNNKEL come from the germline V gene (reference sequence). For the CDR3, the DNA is TGTGCCAGCAGCCAAGAGATAGCGGGGGCTTACAATGAGCAGTTCTTC. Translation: CASSQEIAGAYNEQFF.

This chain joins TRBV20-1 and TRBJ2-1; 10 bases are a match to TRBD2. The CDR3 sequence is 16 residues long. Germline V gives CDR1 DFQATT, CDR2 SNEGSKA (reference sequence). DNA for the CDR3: TGCAGGGCAGATCTAGCGGGGGTTTCCTCCTACAATGAGCAGTTCTTC. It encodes CRADLAGVSSYNEQFF.

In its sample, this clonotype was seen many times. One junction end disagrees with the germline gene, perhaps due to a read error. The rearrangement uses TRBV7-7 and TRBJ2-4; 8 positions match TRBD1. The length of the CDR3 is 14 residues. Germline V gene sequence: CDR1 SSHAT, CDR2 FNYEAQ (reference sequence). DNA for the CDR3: TGTGCTAGCAGCTCCGGGACAGGATCGAGCATTCAGTACTTC. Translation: CASSSGTGSSIQYF.

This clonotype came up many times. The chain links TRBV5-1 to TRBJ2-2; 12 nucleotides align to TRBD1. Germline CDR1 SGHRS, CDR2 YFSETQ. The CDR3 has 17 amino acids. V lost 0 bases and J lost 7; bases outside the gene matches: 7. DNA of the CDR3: TGCGCCAGCAGCTTGGAAGGGACAGGGGGCCGCAGCGGGGAGCTGTTTTTT. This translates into CASSLEGTGGRSGELFF.

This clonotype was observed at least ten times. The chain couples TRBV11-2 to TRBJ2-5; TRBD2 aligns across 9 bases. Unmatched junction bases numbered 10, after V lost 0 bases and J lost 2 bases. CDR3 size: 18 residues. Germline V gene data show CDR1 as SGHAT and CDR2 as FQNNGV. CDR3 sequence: CASSLDQPGLAGQETQYF. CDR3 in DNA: TGTGCCAGCAGCTTAGATCAACCGGGACTAGCCGGGCAAGAGACCCAGTACTTC.

The CDR3 loop is CASSEGNPNGWTQYF. The CDR3 nucleotides are TGTGCCAGCAGTGAAGGGAACCCAAATGGGTGGACCCAGTACTTC. The rearrangement joins TRBV2 to TRBJ2-5, with unresolved D. The CDR3 runs 15 residues. Germline-derived CDR1 and CDR2 are SNHLY and FYNNEI. V dropped 1 base and J dropped 7 bases, with 16 bases sitting between them.

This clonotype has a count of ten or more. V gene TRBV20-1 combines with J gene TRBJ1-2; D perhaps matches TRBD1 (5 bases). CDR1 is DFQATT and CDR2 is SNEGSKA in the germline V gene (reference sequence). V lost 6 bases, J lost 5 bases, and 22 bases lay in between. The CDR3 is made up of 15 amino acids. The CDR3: CSALHPRVLSYGYTF. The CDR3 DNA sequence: TGCAGTGCCCTCCACCCCAGGGTTCTTTCGTATGGCTACACCTTC.